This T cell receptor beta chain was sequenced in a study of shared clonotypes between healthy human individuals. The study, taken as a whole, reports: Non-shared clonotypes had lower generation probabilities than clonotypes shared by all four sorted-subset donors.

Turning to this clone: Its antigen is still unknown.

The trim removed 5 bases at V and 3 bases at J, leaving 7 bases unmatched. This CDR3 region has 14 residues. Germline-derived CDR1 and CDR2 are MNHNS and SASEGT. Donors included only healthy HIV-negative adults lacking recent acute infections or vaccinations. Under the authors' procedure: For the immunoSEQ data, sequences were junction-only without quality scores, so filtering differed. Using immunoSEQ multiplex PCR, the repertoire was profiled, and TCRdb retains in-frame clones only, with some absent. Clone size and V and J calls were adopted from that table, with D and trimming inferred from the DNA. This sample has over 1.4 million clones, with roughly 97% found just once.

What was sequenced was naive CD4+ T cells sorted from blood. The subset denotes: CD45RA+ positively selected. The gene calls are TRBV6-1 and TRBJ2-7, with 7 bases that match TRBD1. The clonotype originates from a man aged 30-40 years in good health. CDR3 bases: TGTGCCAGCAGTCCCCCGGACAGGTACTACGAGCAGTACTTC. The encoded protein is CASSPPDRYYEQYF.